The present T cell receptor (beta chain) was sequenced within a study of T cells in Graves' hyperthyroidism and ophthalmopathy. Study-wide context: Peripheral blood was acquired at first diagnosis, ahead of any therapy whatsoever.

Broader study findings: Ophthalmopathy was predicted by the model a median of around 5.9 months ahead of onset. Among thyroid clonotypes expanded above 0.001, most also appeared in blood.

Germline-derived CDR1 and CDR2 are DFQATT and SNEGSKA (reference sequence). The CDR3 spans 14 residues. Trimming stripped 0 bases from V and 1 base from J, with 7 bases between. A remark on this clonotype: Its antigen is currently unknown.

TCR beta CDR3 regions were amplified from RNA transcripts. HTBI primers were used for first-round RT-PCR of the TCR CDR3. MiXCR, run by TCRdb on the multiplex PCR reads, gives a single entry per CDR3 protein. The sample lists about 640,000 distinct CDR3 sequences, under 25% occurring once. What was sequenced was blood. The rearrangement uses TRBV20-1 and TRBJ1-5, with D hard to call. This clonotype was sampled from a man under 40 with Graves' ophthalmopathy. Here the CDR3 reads CSARDGMSNQPQHF. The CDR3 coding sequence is TGCAGTGCTAGAGACGGGATGAGCAATCAGCCCCAGCATTTT.